The clone carrying this T cell receptor (beta chain) was observed at least ten times. The antigen is undetermined. This entry is derived from a study of T cells in Graves' hyperthyroidism and ophthalmopathy. Study-wide points: Expanded thyroid clonotypes (above 0.001) were mostly also found in blood.

Absence of ophthalmopathy progression within 18 months defined stable Graves' hyperthyroidism. Every diagnosis used clinical symptoms, serum thyroxine and TRAb, thyroid ultrasound and orbital computed tomography. PBMCs came from about 10 ml fresh peripheral blood. TCR beta CDR3 regions were amplified from RNA transcripts. HTBI primers drove first-round RT-PCR of the TCR CDR3. MiXCR, run by TCRdb on the multiplex PCR reads, gives a single entry per CDR3 protein. The sample consists of roughly 300,000 distinct CDR3 sequences, roughly 18% of them appearing once. This receptor was identified in a woman aged 50 to 60 with Graves' hyperthyroidism. Sequencing was performed on blood.

In DNA, the CDR3 is TGTGCCAGCACTCAGACAGGCTCTGGAAACACCATATATTTT. Encoded protein: CASTQTGSGNTIYF. This chain joins TRBV12-3 or TRBV12-4 and TRBJ1-3, with D possibly TRBD1 on 6 matching bases. V lost 7 bases to trimming and J lost 0 bases, with 10 bases between them. This CDR3 comprises 14 residues.